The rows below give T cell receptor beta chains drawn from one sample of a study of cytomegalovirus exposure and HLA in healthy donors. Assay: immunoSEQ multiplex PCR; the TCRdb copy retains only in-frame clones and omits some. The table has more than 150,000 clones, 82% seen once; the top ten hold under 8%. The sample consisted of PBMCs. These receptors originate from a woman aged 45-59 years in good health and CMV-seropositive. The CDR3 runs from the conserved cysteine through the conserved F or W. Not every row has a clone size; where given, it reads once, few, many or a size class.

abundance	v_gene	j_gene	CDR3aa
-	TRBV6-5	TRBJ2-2	CASNPGTVGTGELFF
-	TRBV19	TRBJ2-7	CASTPTGGASYEQYF
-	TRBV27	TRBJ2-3	CASSPLGLAGGGGADTQYF
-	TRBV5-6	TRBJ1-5	CASSLSGNQPQHF
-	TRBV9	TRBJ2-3	CASSVVGSGSTDTQYF
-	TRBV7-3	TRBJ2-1	CASSPGGGPYNEQFF
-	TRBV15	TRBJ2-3	CATSRDRGDTQYF
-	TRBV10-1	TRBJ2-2	CASSELRSGELFF
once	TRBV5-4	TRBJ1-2	CASRYGQGVNYGYTF
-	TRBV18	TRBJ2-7	CASSPGQVSYEQYF
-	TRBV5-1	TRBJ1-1	CASSGRGSGTEAFF
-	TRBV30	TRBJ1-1	CAWRGTSSGGF
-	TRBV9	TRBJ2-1	CASSPPPGQGLNEQFF
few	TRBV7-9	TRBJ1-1	CASSPLDRATEAFF
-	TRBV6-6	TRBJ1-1	CASRPSQGARGTEAFF
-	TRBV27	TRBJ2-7	CASREVAGGYYEQYF
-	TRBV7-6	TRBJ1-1	CASSLPDITGTEAFF
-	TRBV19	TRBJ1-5	CASRSVLNQPQHF
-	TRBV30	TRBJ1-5	CAWSSTGGSQPQHF
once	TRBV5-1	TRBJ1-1	CASSHGQGGTAFF
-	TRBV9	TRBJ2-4	CASSGKVAGNIQYF
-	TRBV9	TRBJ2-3	CASSLAGSTDTQYF
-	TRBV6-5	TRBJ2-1	CASSYSSGGTYNEQFF
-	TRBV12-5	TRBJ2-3	CASGLHTDTQYF
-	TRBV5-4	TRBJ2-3	CASRGDRDMEDTQYF
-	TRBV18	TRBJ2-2	CASSSGLNTGELFF
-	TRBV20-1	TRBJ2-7	CSAPGVYEQYF
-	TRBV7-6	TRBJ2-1	CASSHPPRGADNEQFF